Following are 8 T cell receptor beta chains from one sample sequenced in a study of T cell responses to AZD1222 COVID-19 vaccine. Data came from immunoSEQ multiplex PCR; TCRdb stores just in-frame clones and leaves some out. The repertoire consists of 95,000 to 130,000 clones, with approximately 93% occurring once and the leading ten covering over 2.5%. The sample was peripheral blood, taken on day 0 of AZD1222 vaccination. These receptor sequences come from an adult in good health.

V and J are TRBV28 and TRBJ2-2, with D perhaps TRBD1 (6 bases). Germline values: CDR1 MDHEN, CDR2 SYDVKM. The V end lost 1 base, the J end lost 4 bases, and 13 bases lay between the germline ends. The CDR3 loop spans 16 amino acids. CDR3 loop: CASSLFGQGGTGELFF. The CDR3 nucleotides are TGTGCCAGCAGTTTATTCGGACAAGGGGGCACCGGGGAGCTGTTTTTT.

The rearrangement links TRBV14 to TRBJ1-1, with unresolved D. Germline CDR1 reads SGHDN; CDR2 reads FVKESK. V was cut by 0 bases and J by 3 bases, with 8 bases left in between. The CDR3 runs 14 residues. CDR3 region: CASSQDAIYTEAFF. The CDR3 DNA sequence: TGTGCCAGCAGCCAAGATGCGATTTACACTGAAGCTTTCTTT.

The J gene is TRBJ1-1, the V gene TRBV15; 7 bases match TRBD1. This CDR3 has 14 residues. V dropped 0 bases and J dropped 8; count of bases not matched to a gene: 6. Germline loops: CDR1 LNHNV, CDR2 YYDKDF (reference sequence). CDR3 in amino acids: CATSRDIGGAEAFF. The DNA of the CDR3 is TGTGCCACCAGCAGAGATATAGGGGGCGCGGAAGCTTTCTTT.

The CDR3 DNA is TGTGCCAGCAGCTTAGGGAGGACAGGGTCCGGGGAGCTGTTTTTT. Translated, it gives CASSLGRTGSGELFF. The V and J genes are TRBV11-2 and TRBJ2-2; 8 nucleotides line up with TRBD1. J lost 6 bases, V lost 1 base, and 4 bases had no gene match. Germline lookup yields CDR1 SGHAT and CDR2 FQNNGV. CDR3 length: 15 residues.

The chain uses TRBV6-1 and TRBJ2-1; 8 bases agree with TRBD2. V gave up 4 bases and J gave up 4 bases; unmatched junction bases: 9. This CDR3 is built from 16 residues. Germline assignment: CDR1 MNHNS and CDR2 SASEGT. The CDR3 DNA reads as TGTGCCAGCAGTGCTAGGACTAGCCCTATATACAATGAGCAGTTCTTC. Its protein product is CASSARTSPIYNEQFF.

CDR3 sequence: CASSPPQLLNTEAFF. The CDR3 DNA reads as TGTGCCAGCTCACCACCACAACTACTGAACACTGAAGCTTTCTTT. This chain joins TRBV18 and TRBJ1-1; D unclear. This CDR3 spans 15 amino acids. V dropped 0 bases and J dropped 0 bases, with 8 bases sitting between them. The germline CDR1 and CDR2 sequences are KGHSH and LQKENI.

J is TRBJ2-2 and V is TRBV28; either TRBD1 or TRBD2 may fit D (5 bases each). Germline CDR1 is MDHEN and CDR2 is SYDVKM. Between the trimmed V and J ends, which lost 5 bases and 2 bases, there was a span of 15 bases. The CDR3 runs to 16 residues. The CDR3 loop is CASSAYRDRNTGELFF. The DNA for the CDR3 is TGTGCCAGCAGTGCGTACCGGGACCGAAACACCGGGGAGCTGTTTTTT.

This chain connects TRBV7-9 to TRBJ2-2, with 10 bases that match TRBD1. Germline V gene lookup returns CDR1 SEHNR and CDR2 FQNEAQ (reference sequence). With V trimmed by 2 bases and J by 11 bases, 11 bases remained unmatched. This CDR3 region has 16 residues. The CDR3 spells CASSLKTGGAFGELFF. CDR3 sequence (DNA): TGTGCCAGCAGCTTAAAGACAGGGGGCGCCTTCGGAGAGCTGTTTTTT.